A single T cell receptor beta chain is shown here with its context. Its specificity is unknown. Germline-derived CDR1 and CDR2 are SGHRS and YFSETQ. V gave up 4 bases and J gave up 4 bases, with 14 bases separating them. This CDR3 is built from 14 residues. Assay execution took place at the deep level. In the study's own analysis: ImmunoSEQ sequences covered only the junction and lacked quality scores; filtering therefore differed. Sequenced by immunoSEQ multiplex PCR; TCRdb stores in-frame clones only, minus some. V and J calls and clone size come straight from that table; D and trimming were deduced from the DNA. This table holds roughly 2.5 million clones, approximately 92% found once. The entry originates in a study of shared clonotypes between healthy human individuals. Study overall: Each donor contributed plates that comprised three CD4 naive, three CD4 memory, two CD8 naive and one CD8 memory.

Findings and limits, study-wide: Measured sharing among donors was expected to vary with sequencing depth.

The sample comprised naive CD4+ T cells sorted from blood. The subset: CD45RA+ positively selected. J is TRBJ1-1 and V is TRBV5-1, with a possible D match to TRBD1 (6 bases). This TCR was sampled from a man between 18 and 29 years old in good health. This CDR3 reads CASSEPGTFTEAFF. The CDR3 DNA reads as TGCGCCAGCAGCGAACCCGGGACATTCACTGAAGCTTTCTTT. The variable domain in full, completed from reference TRBV5-1 and TRBJ1-1, reads KAGVTQTPRYLIKTRGQQVTLSCSPISGHRSVSWYQQTPGQGLQFLFEYFSETQRNKGNFPGRFSGRQFSNSRSEMNVSTLELGDSALYLCASSEPGTFTEAFFGQGTRLTVV.